Listed here is a single TCR beta chain. The germline V gene encodes CDR1 KGHSH and CDR2 LQKENI. The CDR3 is made up of 17 amino acids. V was clipped by 2 bases and J by 0 bases; unmatched bases: 9. This specimen belongs to a study of cytomegalovirus exposure and HLA in healthy donors. The method was immunoSEQ multiplex PCR; TCRdb's version includes in-frame clones alone and lacks a portion of them. This sample has roughly 52,000 clones, with roughly 93% found just once. Sample: PBMCs. This rearrangement joins TRBV18 to TRBJ2-5, with TRBD2 matching 7 bases. The TCR originated in a woman younger than 30 in good health and CMV-seropositive. The CDR3 is CASSPAWASGYQETQYF. As DNA, the CDR3 is TGTGCCAGCTCACCAGCTTGGGCTAGCGGATACCAAGAGACCCAGTACTTC.